The rows below give T cell receptor beta chains drawn from one sample of a study of T-cell reconstitution after alpha-beta-depleted transplantation in children. Via MiXCR, TCRdb re-called the PCR reads, giving one row per CDR3 protein. The sample gives about 350,000 distinct CDR3 sequences, around 15% of which show up once; roughly 41% is in the top ten. The sequenced sample was PBMCs, mostly from graft donor cells, obtained 360 days after TCRalphabeta/CD19-depleted stem cell transplant. The receptors were sampled from a male patient aged 2-9 years who had a stem cell transplant for acute lymphoblastic leukemia, so the T cells may come from the graft donor. The CDR3 runs from the conserved cysteine through the conserved F or W. A D gene is named only where the DNA matches it firmly. A clone size is listed for some rows: how often the clone was seen (once, few, many), or a class if it is expanded.

D gene,V gene,J gene,clone size,CDR3 protein,CDR3 DNA
TRBD2,TRBV4-1,TRBJ2-7,few,CASSQEGTSGTAYEQYF,TGCGCCAGCAGCCAAGAGGGGACTAGCGGGACGGCCTACGAGCAGTACTTC
NA,TRBV20-1,TRBJ1-5,NA,CSARGGVGQPQHF,TGCAGTGCTAGAGGGGGTGTGGGGCAGCCCCAGCATTTT
NA,TRBV20-1,TRBJ1-4,few,CSARGPDGEKLFF,TGCAGTGCTAGAGGTCCCGACGGCGAAAAACTGTTTTTT
NA,TRBV7-9,TRBJ2-1,NA,CASSLRIAPFNEQFF,TGTGCCAGCAGCCTCCGGATAGCCCCCTTCAATGAGCAGTTCTTC
TRBD2,TRBV4-3,TRBJ2-3,NA,CASSQDLLAGGVGQYF,TGCGCCAGCAGCCAAGATCTGCTAGCGGGAGGTGTCGGGCAGTATTTT
TRBD2,TRBV5-6,TRBJ2-3,many,CASSFGGFTDTQYF,TGTGCCAGCAGCTTCGGGGGGTTCACAGATACGCAGTATTTT
NA,TRBV28,TRBJ2-5,few,CASTQGLQETQYF,TGTGCCAGCACGCAGGGGCTTCAAGAGACCCAGTACTTC
TRBD2,TRBV10-3,TRBJ2-7,NA,CAISEWGTSGTYEQYF,TGTGCCATCAGTGAGTGGGGGACTAGCGGAACCTACGAGCAGTACTTC
TRBD2,TRBV4-1,TRBJ2-1,many,CASSQGTSGYLEQFF,TGCGCCAGCAGCCAAGGGACTAGCGGGTACCTAGAGCAGTTCTTC
NA,TRBV12-3/TRBV12-4,TRBJ1-1,few,CASSLGQGRTEAFF,TGTGCCAGCAGTTTGGGACAAGGACGGACTGAAGCTTTCTTT
NA,TRBV12-3/TRBV12-4,TRBJ1-6,few,CASRSGPERSYNSPLHF,TGTGCCAGCAGATCGGGCCCCGAACGCTCCTATAATTCACCCCTCCACTTT
NA,TRBV7-9,TRBJ2-1,few,CASSASSQRYNEQFF,TGTGCCAGCAGCGCAAGTTCACAGCGTTACAATGAGCAGTTCTTC
NA,TRBV4-3,TRBJ2-3,NA,CASSQDLGEAVDTQYF,TGCGCCAGCAGCCAAGATCTGGGGGAGGCGGTGGATACGCAGTATTTT
NA,TRBV20-1,TRBJ2-1,few,CSASPGGASYNEQFF,TGCAGTGCTAGTCCCGGCGGGGCCTCCTACAATGAGCAGTTCTTC
NA,TRBV7-2,TRBJ1-1,NA,CASSLAGQYTEAFF,TGTGCCAGCAGCTTAGCCGGACAGTACACTGAAGCTTTCTTT
NA,TRBV5-1,TRBJ2-3,few,CASSLAPTRSTDTQYF,TGCGCCAGCAGCTTGGCTCCGACTAGAAGCACAGATACGCAGTATTTT
NA,TRBV30,TRBJ1-4,few,CAWRQAPTNEKLFF,TGTGCCTGGAGGCAAGCCCCAACTAATGAAAAACTGTTTTTT
NA,TRBV12-3/TRBV12-4,TRBJ1-5,NA,CASSLRQGSWQPQHF,TGTGCCAGCAGTTTAAGGCAGGGTTCTTGGCAGCCCCAGCATTTT
TRBD2,TRBV7-2,TRBJ2-5,NA,CASSLLLRFTGTSGTTNQETQYF,TGTGCCAGCAGCTTACTGTTGCGGTTCACCGGGACTAGCGGGACGACTAACCAAGAGACCCAGTACTTC
NA,TRBV7-9,TRBJ2-1,NA,CASSLSERGNEQFF,TGTGCCAGCAGCTTAAGTGAAAGGGGCAATGAGCAGTTCTTC
TRBD2,TRBV5-1,TRBJ2-1,many,CASSLTLAGANEQFF,TGCGCCAGCAGCTTGACCCTAGCGGGAGCAAATGAGCAGTTCTTC
TRBD1,TRBV5-1,TRBJ2-2,NA,CASSYRGGDTGELFF,TGCGCCAGCAGCTACAGGGGCGGCGACACCGGGGAGCTGTTTTTT
TRBD2,TRBV6-1,TRBJ2-2,NA,CVSSLASGARTGELFF,TGTGTCAGCAGCCTCGCTAGCGGGGCCCGCACCGGGGAGCTGTTTTTT
TRBD2,TRBV28,TRBJ2-5,many,CASSLGLAGGPETQYF,TGTGCCAGCAGCCTAGGACTAGCGGGAGGCCCAGAGACCCAGTACTTC
NA,TRBV11-3,TRBJ2-1,NA,CASSLWLSDEQFF,TGTGCCAGCAGCTTATGGCTTTCCGATGAGCAGTTCTTC
TRBD1,TRBV3-1,TRBJ2-6,NA,CASSQERQGRPGAGANVLTF,TGTGCCAGCAGCCAGGAGAGACAGGGTCGACCTGGTGCTGGGGCCAACGTCCTGACTTTC
NA,TRBV4-3,TRBJ2-1,few,CASSHFRDYNEQFF,TGCGCCAGCAGCCATTTTCGGGACTACAATGAGCAGTTCTTC
NA,TRBV12-3/TRBV12-4,TRBJ1-2,NA,CASSPSGTPYGYTF,TGTGCCAGCAGTCCCTCCGGGACCCCCTATGGCTACACCTTC
NA,TRBV5-1,TRBJ2-1,NA,CASSLSGSHYNEQFF,TGCGCCAGCAGCCTGAGTGGCTCTCACTACAATGAGCAGTTCTTC
NA,TRBV9,TRBJ1-2,NA,CASSAQSYYGYTF,TGTGCCAGCAGCGCCCAGAGCTATTATGGCTACACCTTC
TRBD1,TRBV28,TRBJ2-5,many,CASSLGQGRQETQYF,TGTGCCAGCAGTCTAGGACAGGGCAGGCAAGAGACCCAGTACTTC
NA,TRBV28,TRBJ2-7,NA,CASSDLGPGQTYEQYF,TGTGCCAGCAGTGATCTGGGGCCAGGGCAAACCTACGAGCAGTACTTC
NA,TRBV7-2,TRBJ1-1,NA,CASRITRGTEAFF,TGTGCCAGCAGGATTACAAGGGGAACTGAAGCTTTCTTT
TRBD2,TRBV28,TRBJ2-1,few,CASSLSSGSWDEQFF,TGTGCCAGCAGTTTATCGAGCGGGAGTTGGGATGAGCAGTTCTTC
NA,TRBV7-2,TRBJ2-2,NA,CASSPLWSTGELFF,TGTGCCAGCAGCCCTTTGTGGAGCACCGGGGAGCTGTTTTTT
NA,TRBV6-2/TRBV6-3,TRBJ1-2,NA,CASRRLSGGYTF,TGTGCCAGCAGGAGACTTTCGGGGGGCTACACCTTC
TRBD2,TRBV9,TRBJ2-1,NA,CASSVVAGVEDEQFF,TGTGCCAGCAGCGTAGTAGCGGGAGTCGAAGATGAGCAGTTCTTC
TRBD1,TRBV20-1,TRBJ2-7,NA,CSAREIGDRGLYEQYF,TGCAGTGCTAGAGAGATTGGGGACAGGGGGCTCTACGAGCAGTACTTC
NA,TRBV5-1,TRBJ2-1,few,CASSSPFREREQFF,TGCGCCAGCAGCTCTCCATTCAGGGAGCGGGAGCAGTTCTTC
NA,TRBV20-1,TRBJ1-1,NA,CSARETSGDQAFF,TGCAGTGCTAGAGAAACTTCGGGGGATCAAGCTTTCTTT
TRBD2,TRBV13,TRBJ2-5,few,CASSLNRLAAGTQYF,TGTGCCAGCAGCTTAAACAGACTAGCGGCAGGAACCCAGTACTTC
NA,TRBV5-1,TRBJ1-2,NA,CASSQGLGYGYTF,TGCGCCAGCAGCCAAGGGCTCGGCTATGGCTACACCTTC
TRBD1,TRBV7-6,TRBJ2-3,NA,CASSPLDRGENTQYF,TGTGCCAGCAGCCCCCTGGACAGGGGGGAAAATACGCAGTATTTT
TRBD2,TRBV30,TRBJ2-7,NA,CAWSEGGSATYEQYF,TGTGCCTGGAGTGAGGGCGGGAGCGCTACCTACGAGCAGTACTTC
TRBD1,TRBV7-2,TRBJ2-7,NA,CASSLALAQGALEQYF,TGTGCCAGCAGCTTAGCTCTGGCACAGGGGGCGCTCGAGCAGTACTTC
TRBD2,TRBV20-1,TRBJ2-2,many,CSARTSGSGELFF,TGCAGTGCTCGGACTAGCGGGAGTGGTGAGCTGTTTTTT
TRBD1,TRBV7-2,TRBJ1-3,few,CASSLVTGRPDTIYF,TGTGCCAGCAGCTTAGTGACAGGGAGGCCAGACACCATATATTTT
NA,TRBV7-2,TRBJ1-4,many,CASSLSGGVIWDEKLFF,TGTGCCAGCAGCTTATCGGGGGGCGTTATCTGGGATGAAAAACTGTTTTTT
NA,TRBV20-1,TRBJ1-5,NA,CSARVGGGEPQHF,TGCAGTGCTAGAGTTGGGGGGGGAGAGCCCCAGCATTTT
TRBD1,TRBV30,TRBJ2-7,few,CAWSGPRDRGAYEQYF,TGTGCCTGGAGTGGCCCCCGAGACAGGGGGGCCTACGAGCAGTACTTC
TRBD2,TRBV9,TRBJ2-2,NA,CASSFGLAGGPGELFF,TGTGCCAGCAGCTTCGGACTAGCGGGAGGGCCCGGGGAGCTGTTTTTT
TRBD2,TRBV5-1,TRBJ2-1,NA,CASSPAGTTILGSSYNEQFF,TGCGCCAGCAGTCCCGCCGGGACTACCATCTTAGGGAGCTCCTACAATGAGCAGTTCTTC
TRBD2,TRBV20-1,TRBJ2-7,once,CSASETSGRFYEQYF,TGCAGTGCTTCCGAGACTAGCGGGAGATTCTACGAGCAGTACTTC
TRBD2,TRBV20-1,TRBJ2-1,NA,CSAREAGATYNEQFF,TGCAGTGCACGCGAAGCGGGAGCAACCTACAATGAGCAGTTCTTC
TRBD2,TRBV4-1,TRBJ2-3,NA,CASSQERLAVASHTQYF,TGCGCCAGCAGCCAAGAAAGACTAGCGGTAGCCTCACATACGCAGTATTTT
TRBD1,TRBV4-2,TRBJ1-2,many,CASSLVGTGNFENGYTF,TGTGCCAGCAGCCTAGTCGGGACAGGGAATTTTGAAAATGGCTACACCTTC
NA,TRBV6-2/TRBV6-3,TRBJ1-1,NA,CASSYSGAQRMNTEAFF,TGTGCCAGCAGTTACTCGGGGGCACAGAGAATGAACACTGAAGCTTTCTTT
NA,TRBV7-9,TRBJ2-2,many,CASSSGSANTGELFF,TGTGCCAGCAGTTCCGGGAGTGCGAACACCGGGGAGCTGTTTTTT
TRBD1,TRBV12-3/TRBV12-4,TRBJ1-4,many,CASSLKGAEEKLFF,TGTGCCAGCAGTTTAAAGGGGGCTGAAGAAAAACTGTTTTTT